The rows below give T cell receptor beta chains drawn from one sample of a study of shared clonotypes between healthy human individuals. Using immunoSEQ multiplex PCR, the repertoire was profiled, and TCRdb retains in-frame clones only, with some absent. The sample includes a few million clones, around nine tenths of them seen just once. The sequencing sample was made of naive CD4+ T cells sorted from blood. These receptors were taken from a man younger than 30 in good health. Both conserved end residues are trimmed from each CDR3.

V	J	CDR3
TRBV29-1	TRBJ1-1	SVVKQEYTEAF
TRBV29-1	TRBJ2-7	SVVGRFSYEQY
TRBV9	TRBJ1-1	ASSVEYYTEAF
TRBV7-2	TRBJ2-7	ASSFPGTAYEQY
TRBV18	TRBJ1-2	ASSPREQSGYT
TRBV5-1	TRBJ2-3	ASKRLQGSDTQY
TRBV25-1	TRBJ1-1	ASSDPGQGYTEAF
TRBV30	TRBJ1-4	AWSAEKLF
TRBV2	TRBJ1-2	ASHGTPFNYGYT
TRBV28	TRBJ1-5	ASTISNQPQH
TRBV2	TRBJ2-1	ASSEGLSYNEQF
TRBV28	TRBJ2-1	ASSLSGLKHNEQF
TRBV11-2	TRBJ2-3	ASSLVSLAGGLRDTQY
TRBV20-1	TRBJ1-2	SASGGAGYT
TRBV19	TRBJ2-7	ASSRRGPLGEQY
TRBV18	TRBJ2-1	ASSPANNEQF
TRBV19	TRBJ2-5	ASSLRRDGQTQY
TRBV7-2	TRBJ2-7	ASSPPSATSGGDSYEQY
TRBV5-1	TRBJ1-1	ASSPSGFGAF
TRBV5-1	TRBJ2-1	ASSLLAGVNNEQF
TRBV27	TRBJ2-2	ASSFGVGELF
TRBV25-1	TRBJ2-2	ASSGQGGTGELF
TRBV25-1	TRBJ2-3	ASSRDRNTDTQY
TRBV25-1	TRBJ1-2	ASSEPGTAGGVGYT
TRBV7-6	TRBJ2-2	ASSWENTGELF
TRBV28	TRBJ1-5	ASSSRTDNQPQH
TRBV7-2	TRBJ2-5	ASSLRRLAGETQY
TRBV19	TRBJ1-5	ASTLEGQGGQPQH
TRBV19	TRBJ2-7	ATRDKSYEQY
TRBV5-4	TRBJ2-5	ASSFRTFEETQY
TRBV7-9	TRBJ1-2	ASSPSGAGQGSYT
TRBV2	TRBJ1-5	ASSAGRNQPQH
TRBV5-1	TRBJ1-6	ASSSFGVGSPLH